These 25 T cell receptor beta chains were all obtained from the same sample, sequenced in a study of beta chain features in type 1 diabetes. Since all of the isolated RNA was reverse transcribed, expressed TCRB transcripts were what got sequenced. The assay was immunoSEQ multiplex PCR, and TCRdb's table has in-frame clones only and misses some. Here the sample spans 140,000 or so clones, 10% being singletons. The sample taken for sequencing was naive CD4+ T cells from blood. All receptors come from a man aged 18 to 29 in good health.

The rearrangement links TRBV6-1 to TRBJ1-2; D may be TRBD1 (5 bases). Trimming stripped 1 base from V and 14 bases from J, with 17 bases between. The germline gives CDR1 MNHNS, CDR2 SASEGT. This CDR3 is built from 13 residues. This chain's CDR3 is CASSEGGGRVWTF. In DNA, the CDR3 is TGTGCCAGCAGTGAAGGGGGGGGAAGGGTTTGGACCTTC.

The rearrangement joins TRBV18 to TRBJ2-3; 13 bases agree with TRBD2. Germline trimming cut 0 bases from V and 6 bases from J; bases unmatched to any gene: 0. Looked up from germline, CDR1 is KGHSH and CDR2 is LQKENI. CDR3 size: 15 residues. CDR3 in DNA: TGTGCCAGCTCACCACCGGGACTAGCGGGGGATACGCAGTATTTT. It encodes CASSPPGLAGDTQYF.

The chain employs TRBV19 and TRBJ1-4; no reliable D call. Per germline, CDR1 LNHDA and CDR2 SQIVND (reference sequence). V lost 5 bases and J lost 8, with 9 bases in between. This CDR3 comprises 12 residues. The CDR3 reads CASSARGEKLFF. The CDR3 coding sequence is TGTGCCAGTAGTGCTCGAGGAGAAAAACTGTTTTTT.

The chain recombines TRBV5-1 with TRBJ2-3; TRBD2 matches 7 bases. Germline V lookup: CDR1 SGHRS, CDR2 YFSETQ. J lost 0 bases, V lost 0 bases, and 1 base had no gene match. CDR3 size: 15 residues. The CDR3 DNA sequence: TGCGCCAGCAGCTTGGGGACTAGAAGCACAGATACGCAGTATTTT. Its translation: CASSLGTRSTDTQYF.

The genes are TRBV10-2 and TRBJ2-1, with 12 bases aligning to TRBD2. Germline loops: CDR1 WSHSY, CDR2 SAAADI. The CDR3 length is 15 residues. V shed 5 bases, J shed 6 bases, and the junction held 5 bases outside the gene matches. The CDR3 here is CASSRTSGVVNEQFF. In DNA, the CDR3 is TGCGCCAGCAGTAGGACTAGCGGGGTGGTCAATGAGCAGTTCTTC.

This clone was observed a handful of times. The rearrangement uses TRBV5-4 and TRBJ2-3; a possible D gene is TRBD1 (5 bases). V was cut by 0 bases and J by 4 bases, with 6 bases left in between. From germline, CDR1 is SGHNT and CDR2 YYREEE (reference sequence). There are 13 residues in the CDR3. CDR3 amino acids: CASSLGQPDTQYF. Here the CDR3 DNA reads TGTGCCAGCAGCTTGGGACAGCCAGATACGCAGTATTTT.

This clone was observed a few times. This chain joins TRBV2 and TRBJ2-2; 8 positions agree with TRBD2. The CDR3 loop spans 13 amino acids. Germline values: CDR1 SNHLY, CDR2 FYNNEI. With V trimmed by 9 bases and J by 6 bases, 6 bases remained unmatched. The CDR3 here is CARAGAPAGELFF. Here the CDR3 DNA reads TGTGCCAGAGCGGGGGCCCCCGCCGGGGAGCTGTTTTTT.

This clone was picked up a small number of times. The V and J genes are TRBV7-7 and TRBJ1-4, with a possible D match to TRBD1 (6 bases). This CDR3 comprises 13 residues. Trimming shortened V by 4 bases and J by 8 bases, and 11 bases separated the two germline ends. Germline V gene data show CDR1 as SSHAT and CDR2 as FNYEAQ (reference sequence). The DNA of the CDR3 is TGTGCCAGCAGCTCCAGGGGAGGGGAAAAACTGTTTTTT. It translates to CASSSRGGEKLFF.

This clone came up a few times. The rearrangement links TRBV7-6 to TRBJ1-5; 8 positions agree with TRBD1. Germline values: CDR1 SGHVS, CDR2 FNYEAQ. Trimming cost V 1 base and J 6 bases; bases outside gene matches: 2. The length of the CDR3 is 14 residues. CDR3 in amino acids: CASSLGTGFQPQHF. For the CDR3, the DNA is TGTGCCAGCAGCTTAGGGACAGGGTTTCAGCCCCAGCATTTT.

This clone was picked up many times. The chain joins TRBV4-3 to TRBJ1-1; D gene ambiguous. V lost 0 bases to trimming and J lost 7 bases, with 9 bases between them. The V gene's germline CDR1 is LGHNA and CDR2 YSLEER. The CDR3 has 13 amino acids. The CDR3 region is CASSQDNGNEAFF. Here the CDR3 DNA reads TGCGCCAGCAGCCAAGATAACGGGAATGAAGCTTTCTTT.

V gene TRBV2 combines with J gene TRBJ1-5; D is possibly TRBD1 (5 bases). The V gene's germline CDR1 is SNHLY and CDR2 FYNNEI. Trimming left V 8 bases short and J 4 bases short, with 18 bases between. CDR3 length equals 15 residues. CDR3 nucleotide sequence: TGTGCCAGCGGATGGGGGGGTTCCCATAATCAGCCCCAGCATTTT. Translation gives CASGWGGSHNQPQHF.

The table lists this clone with a few counts. The V gene is TRBV7-2, the J gene TRBJ1-2; a weak D match, TRBD1 (6 bases). CDR1 and CDR2 (germline): SGHTA, FQGNSA. Trimming took 5 bases from V and 3 from J, leaving 10 bases between them. The CDR3 consists of 13 residues. This CDR3 is CASSKQGDYGYTF. CDR3 in DNA: TGTGCCAGCAGCAAACAGGGTGACTATGGCTACACCTTC.

The chain joins TRBV30 to TRBJ1-2, with D tentatively TRBD1 (6 bases). The CDR3 covers 13 residues. Germline CDR1 is GTSNPN and CDR2 is SVGIG (reference sequence). Deletions cut 0 bases from V and 7 bases from J, with 12 bases between. The CDR3 sequence is CAWSVQGSVGYTF. The CDR3 nucleotides read TGTGCCTGGAGTGTACAGGGCTCGGTTGGCTACACCTTC.

This clone has more than one count but fewer than ten. The rearrangement uses TRBV5-1 and TRBJ2-3; TRBD2 agrees at 8 bases. V lost 4 bases to trimming and J lost 0 bases; unmatched junction nucleotides: 10. Per germline, CDR1 SGHRS and CDR2 YFSETQ. The CDR3 length is 17 residues. In nucleotides, the CDR3 is TGCGCCAGCAGCGCCGGGGTAGTAGCGGGAAGCACAGATACGCAGTATTTT. Protein sequence: CASSAGVVAGSTDTQYF.

The chain is built from TRBV28 and TRBJ2-3; D is perhaps TRBD2 (6 bases). The CDR3 runs 16 residues. The germline CDR1 and CDR2 sequences are MDHEN and SYDVKM. Between the trimmed V and J ends, which lost 6 bases and 2 bases, there was a span of 18 bases. CDR3 residues: CASSPAGLQNTDTQYF. The CDR3 DNA sequence: TGTGCCAGCAGCCCCGCAGGACTACAAAACACAGATACGCAGTATTTT.

This clone was picked up a small number of times. This chain uses TRBV2 with TRBJ2-3, with 8 bases matching TRBD2. Trimming took 7 bases from V and 4 from J; bases not matched to a gene: 7. CDR3 length: 14 amino acids. The V gene's germline CDR1 is SNHLY and CDR2 FYNNEI. The CDR3 region has the DNA TGTGCCAGCAAACAAGGACTAGCATCAGATACGCAGTATTTT. Residues: CASKQGLASDTQYF.

The chain combines TRBV7-3 with TRBJ2-1, with TRBD2 identical over 7 bases. V was clipped by 5 bases and J by 5 bases; unmatched bases: 6. The germline CDR1 and CDR2 sequences are SGHTA and FQGTGA. This CDR3 is built from 14 residues. CDR3 sequence: CASSGGGVHNEQFF. DNA for the CDR3: TGTGCCAGCAGCGGGGGAGGGGTCCACAATGAGCAGTTCTTC.

The chain links TRBV4-3 to TRBJ1-2, with D uncertain. The ends were cut back, 0 bases at V and 8 bases at J, with 10 bases in the middle. Germline assignment: CDR1 LGHNA and CDR2 YSLEER. The CDR3 runs to 13 residues. CDR3 in amino acids: CASSQDQSGGYTF. DNA for the CDR3: TGCGCCAGCAGCCAAGATCAGTCAGGAGGCTACACCTTC.

This clone was seen a few times. V usage is TRBV7-2 and J usage is TRBJ1-5; D is perhaps TRBD1 (5 bases). Trimming cost V 1 base and J 0 bases, with 7 bases left between them. Germline V gene lookup returns CDR1 SGHTA and CDR2 FQGNSA. CDR3 length equals 15 residues. In nucleotides, the CDR3 is TGTGCCAGCAGCTTAGAAGGGGTTAGCAATCAGCCCCAGCATTTT. Its protein product is CASSLEGVSNQPQHF.

The chain recombines TRBV7-9 with TRBJ2-5; 12 nucleotides align to TRBD2. With 5 bases clipped from V and 1 base from J, the junction kept 11 bases outside the gene matches. The germline CDR1 and CDR2 sequences are SEHNR and FQNEAQ (reference sequence). The CDR3 length is 18 residues. CDR3 in amino acids: CASSLTPTSGGPQETQYF. CDR3 bases: TGTGCCAGCAGCCTAACCCCGACTAGCGGGGGACCCCAAGAGACCCAGTACTTC.

This chain uses TRBV5-1 with TRBJ2-3; 14 nucleotides match TRBD2. The V segment lost 0 bases and the J segment 5 bases; nucleotides outside the gene matches: 5. The CDR3 loop spans 17 amino acids. Germline CDR1 and CDR2: SGHRS and YFSETQ. The CDR3 here is CASSLESGTSGGDTQYF. The CDR3 DNA sequence: TGCGCCAGCAGCTTGGAATCCGGGACTAGCGGGGGAGATACGCAGTATTTT.

The sample holds a few counts of this clone. The gene calls are TRBV5-1 and TRBJ2-3, with a weak D call TRBD1 (6 bases). Germline V CDR1 and CDR2: SGHRS, YFSETQ. V was cut by 0 bases and J by 1 base, with 6 bases left in between. The CDR3 consists of 14 residues. CDR3 DNA sequence: TGCGCCAGCAGCTTGGGGACAGGCACAGATACGCAGTATTTT. Its translation is CASSLGTGTDTQYF.

V is TRBV7-8 and J is TRBJ1-1; 7 bases agree with TRBD1. This CDR3 has 16 residues. Germline CDR1 and CDR2: SGHVS and FQNEAQ. Trimming removed 4 bases from V and 1 base from J; junction bases left unmatched: 9. DNA of the CDR3: TGTGCCAGCAGCTACACGAACAGGGGTTCGAACACTGAAGCTTTCTTT. Translated, it gives CASSYTNRGSNTEAFF.

V usage is TRBV5-1 and J usage is TRBJ2-2; 8 bases fit TRBD1. Germline V gene sequence: CDR1 SGHRS, CDR2 YFSETQ. The length of the CDR3 is 17 residues. The junction had 6 bases not matched to a gene; V was cut back by 1 base and J by 1 base. The CDR3 reads CASSLPPGQVNTGELFF. The CDR3 DNA reads TGCGCCAGCAGCTTGCCACCGGGACAGGTGAACACCGGGGAGCTGTTTTTT.

The chain carries TRBV30 and TRBJ1-5; D might be TRBD1 (5 bases). The CDR3 consists of 14 residues. CDR1 and CDR2 (germline): GTSNPN, SVGIG (reference sequence). Trimming took off 2 bases at V and 7 bases at J, with 15 bases between the two ends. CDR3 sequence: CAWSLAGLQQPQHF. The DNA of the CDR3 is TGTGCCTGGAGTTTGGCAGGGTTACAGCAGCCCCAGCATTTT.